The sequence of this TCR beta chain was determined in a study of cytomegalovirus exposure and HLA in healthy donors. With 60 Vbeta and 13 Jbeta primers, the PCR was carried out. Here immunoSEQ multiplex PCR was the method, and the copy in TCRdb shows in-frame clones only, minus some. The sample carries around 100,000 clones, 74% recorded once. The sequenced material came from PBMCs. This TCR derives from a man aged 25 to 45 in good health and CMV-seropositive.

The CDR3 is CAMTFSGGHTDTQYF. CDR3 nucleotides: TGTGCGATGACTTTTAGCGGGGGGCACACAGATACGCAGTATTTT. The chain carries TRBV5-6 and TRBJ2-3, with 10 bases fitting TRBD2. CDR1 SGHDT and CDR2 YYEEEE come from the germline V gene. The CDR3 loop spans 15 amino acids.